This T cell receptor beta chain was found in a study of cytomegalovirus exposure and HLA in healthy donors. The CDR3 length is 16 residues. V dropped 5 bases and J dropped 7 bases, with 20 bases sitting between them. The V gene's germline CDR1 is SGHVS and CDR2 FQNEAQ. A multiplex PCR was run with 60 Vbeta primers and 13 Jbeta primers. The method was immunoSEQ multiplex PCR; TCRdb's version includes in-frame clones alone and lacks a portion of them. The sample includes 84,000 or so clones, around 77% seen only once; the top ten take about 3%. The sequencing sample was made of PBMCs. This clonotype was sampled from a middle-aged man in good health and CMV-seronegative. The chain links TRBV7-8 to TRBJ1-4, with D maybe TRBD1 (5 bases). The CDR3 here is CASSDLRGGVGEKLFF. CDR3 nucleotide sequence: TGTGCCAGCAGCGATCTTCGAGGAGGGGTCGGTGAAAAACTGTTTTTT.